This TCR beta chain emerged from a study of control samples from healthy donors and cancer patients. The V gene lost 2 bases and the J gene lost 4 bases, with 8 bases spanning the gap. Germline V CDR1 and CDR2: WSHSY, SAAADI. This CDR3 is built from 14 residues. The assay was immunoSEQ multiplex PCR, and TCRdb's table has in-frame clones only and misses some. Of 90,000 to 130,000 clones listed, about 80% are singletons. The sequence derives from a man aged 18 to 29 in good health. The chain joins TRBV10-2 to TRBJ1-4, with D unresolved. Sequencing was done on a sample of blood. The CDR3 is CASSEKTYNEKLFF. DNA of the CDR3: TGCGCCAGCAGTGAGAAAACCTATAATGAAAAACTGTTTTTT.